Listed below are T cell receptor beta chains from one sample, sequenced in a study of blood T cells in healthy people across ages. TCRdb re-called the 5' RACE reads through MiXCR, storing one row per CDR3 protein. Of hundreds of thousands of distinct CDR3 sequences in the sample, under 30% were seen once. The sequencing input was blood. All receptors come from a woman of 80 years or more in good health. The CDR3 runs from the conserved cysteine through the conserved F or W. Fields, in order: V gene, CDR3 protein.

TRBV5-6 | CASSLDQGEIPDTQYF
TRBV29-1 | CSVNQYTF
TRBV12-3/TRBV12-4 | CASSFTGGKYTQYF
TRBV3-1 | CASSQESGGANEQYF
TRBV9 | CASSGVGNEQFF
TRBV30 | CAWTQGRDYGYTF
TRBV7-2 | CASSLGGQVPEQYF
TRBV28 | CASSVKRETQFF
TRBV20-1 | CSALTGNYGYTF
TRBV29-1 | CSAQRQGGEAFF
TRBV7-2 | CASSLAYGTGGYEQYF
TRBV28 | CASSVPGQTYGYTF
TRBV7-2 | CASSLVGQGPYGYTF
TRBV6-2/TRBV6-3 | CASSAFWARDTEAFF
TRBV14 | CASSKRGLLAAQETQYF
TRBV28 | CASSRDTATNEKLFF
TRBV6-1 | CANRQGGNTGELFF
TRBV24-1 | CATGGGQETQYF
TRBV30 | CAWSAGAGYTF
TRBV11-2 | CASSRTGAGGEKLFF
TRBV11-2 | CASNRAGGSSYNEQYF
TRBV5-1 | CASSLNGGSETQYF
TRBV6-5 | CASSQGPSSTDTQYF
TRBV5-1 | CASSLAGVRMGDTQYF
TRBV27 | CASHQEGRVDRNTEAFF
TRBV2 | CASTAQSGYTF
TRBV6-2/TRBV6-3 | CASMAANTGELFF
TRBV5-5 | CASSPTGTGGCNEQYF
TRBV10-3 | CAISEVGGQFTDTQYF
TRBV7-2 | CASSSQRGEQFF
TRBV28 | CASSLRNRGYDEQYF
TRBV9 | CASSPNVRSYNEQYF
TRBV18 | CASSPEKNTEAFF
TRBV9 | CASSAQTGGRSPLHF
TRBV19 | CASNGKRTRLRAEAFF